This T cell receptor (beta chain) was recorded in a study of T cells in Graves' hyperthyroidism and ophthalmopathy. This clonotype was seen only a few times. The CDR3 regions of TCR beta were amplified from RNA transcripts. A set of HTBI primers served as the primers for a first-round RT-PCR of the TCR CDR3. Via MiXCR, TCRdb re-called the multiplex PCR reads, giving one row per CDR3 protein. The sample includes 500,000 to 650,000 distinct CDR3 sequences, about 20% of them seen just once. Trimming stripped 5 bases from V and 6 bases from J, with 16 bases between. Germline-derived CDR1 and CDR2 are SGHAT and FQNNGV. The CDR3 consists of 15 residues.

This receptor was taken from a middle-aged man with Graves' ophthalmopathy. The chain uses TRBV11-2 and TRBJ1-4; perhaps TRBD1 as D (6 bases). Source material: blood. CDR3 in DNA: TGTGCCAGCAGCACCCCTGCACAGGGAGATGAAAAACTGTTTTTT. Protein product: CASSTPAQGDEKLFF.